A single sample is the source of the 10 T cell receptor beta chains below, sequenced in a study of blood T cell repertoires in COVID-19. The method was immunoSEQ multiplex PCR; TCRdb's version includes in-frame clones alone and lacks a portion of them. Of about 64,000 clones listed, more than 80% are singletons. Sequencing used peripheral blood. The receptors derive from a woman older than 75 with active COVID-19.

The chain links TRBV5-1 to TRBJ2-3; 9 bases are a match to TRBD1. The germline V gene encodes CDR1 SGHRS and CDR2 YFSETQ. Trimming at V came to 4 bases and at J to 2 bases, leaving 2 bases not matched to a gene. The length of the CDR3 is 14 residues. DNA for the CDR3: TGCGCCAGCAGCCGGGACAGGGACACAGATACGCAGTATTTT. This sequence encodes CASSRDRDTDTQYF. The full variable domain, in which reference TRBV5-1 and TRBJ2-3 provide the parts outside the CDR3, is KAGVTQTPRYLIKTRGQQVTLSCSPISGHRSVSWYQQTPGQGLQFLFEYFSETQRNKGNFPGRFSGRQFSNSRSEMNVSTLELGDSALYLCASSRDRDTDTQYFGPGTRLTVL.

V usage is TRBV19 and J usage is TRBJ2-3, with D possibly TRBD2 on 6 matching bases. Trimming took 5 bases from V and 4 from J, leaving 16 bases between them. Per germline, CDR1 LNHDA and CDR2 SQIVND (reference sequence). This CDR3 has 15 residues. This CDR3 is CASSLTGDNADTQYF. For the CDR3, the DNA is TGTGCCAGTAGTTTAACGGGAGACAACGCAGATACGCAGTATTTT.

CDR3 sequence (DNA): TGTGCCACCATAAGGCAGGATGACTACGAGCAGTACGTC. It is translated as CATIRQDDYEQYV. The V gene is TRBV10-3, the J gene TRBJ2-7; D gene unclear. The V gene lost 10 bases and the J gene lost 3 bases, with 16 bases spanning the gap. Per the germline V gene, CDR1 is ENHRY and CDR2 is SYGVKD. The CDR3 covers 13 residues.

Here the CDR3 DNA reads TGTGCCAGCAGCTATGGGGCGACCTACAATGAGCAGTTCTTC. It encodes CASSYGATYNEQFF. The J gene is TRBJ2-1, the V gene TRBV3-1 (or the pseudogene TRBV3-2), with D possibly TRBD1 on 5 matching bases. Germline V gene data show CDR1 as LGHDT and CDR2 as YNNKEL (reference sequence). Trimming shortened V by 5 bases and J by 2 bases, and 10 bases separated the two germline ends. The CDR3 has 14 amino acids.

V and J are TRBV4-2 and TRBJ2-2, with TRBD1 matching over 7 bases. In germline, CDR1 is LGHNA, CDR2 YNFKEQ. The CDR3 runs to 17 residues. V shed 2 bases and J 4 bases; nucleotides not matched to a gene: 10. The CDR3 region has the DNA TGTGCCAGCAGCCAATCCCGGACAGGAGTGGGCACCGGGGAGCTGTTTTTT. It specifies CASSQSRTGVGTGELFF.

The chain links TRBV5-1 to TRBJ2-7; no firm D call. Between the trimmed V and J ends, which lost 4 bases and 7 bases, there was a span of 15 bases. The germline gives CDR1 SGHRS, CDR2 YFSETQ. CDR3 length: 13 residues. The CDR3 region has the DNA TGCGCCAGCAGCCCGGGTGCCTCCGGGGAGCAGTACTTC. Protein sequence: CASSPGASGEQYF.

The chain recombines TRBV6-5 with TRBJ2-5, with a tentative D call TRBD2 (6 bases). Trimming cost V 6 bases and J 5 bases, with 13 bases left between them. The CDR3 length is 13 residues. Per the germline V gene, CDR1 is MNHEY and CDR2 is SVGAGI. CDR3 sequence reads: CASRETSRETQYF. Here the CDR3 DNA reads TGTGCCAGCAGAGAGACTAGTCGGGAGACCCAGTACTTC.

The chain combines TRBV19 with TRBJ2-1; the match to TRBD2 covers 7 bases. The CDR3 consists of 16 residues. The germline gives CDR1 LNHDA, CDR2 SQIVND (reference sequence). The V gene end was trimmed by 5 bases and the J gene end by 3 bases; junction bases not matched to a gene: 10. CDR3 sequence reads: CASSAPLGGGYNEQFF. The CDR3 DNA reads TGTGCCAGTAGTGCCCCTCTCGGCGGGGGCTACAATGAGCAGTTCTTC.

The chain combines TRBV6-6 with TRBJ2-1, with D perhaps matching TRBD2 (6 bases). The CDR3 runs to 14 residues. Trimming took off 10 bases at V and 3 bases at J, with 16 bases between the two ends. The germline V gene has CDR1 MNHNY and CDR2 SVGAGI (reference sequence). CDR3 sequence reads: CATDSRDLYNEQFF. CDR3 DNA sequence: TGTGCCACAGATTCGCGGGACCTCTACAATGAGCAGTTCTTC.

The genes are TRBV7-9 and TRBJ1-1, with D perhaps matching TRBD1 (5 bases). This CDR3 comprises 15 residues. V gave up 6 bases and J gave up 0 bases, with 14 bases separating them. CDR1 is SEHNR, CDR2 FQNEAQ, per germline (reference sequence). This chain's CDR3 is CASRPPDSMNTEAFF. CDR3 DNA sequence: TGTGCCAGCAGACCACCAGACAGCATGAACACTGAAGCTTTCTTT.